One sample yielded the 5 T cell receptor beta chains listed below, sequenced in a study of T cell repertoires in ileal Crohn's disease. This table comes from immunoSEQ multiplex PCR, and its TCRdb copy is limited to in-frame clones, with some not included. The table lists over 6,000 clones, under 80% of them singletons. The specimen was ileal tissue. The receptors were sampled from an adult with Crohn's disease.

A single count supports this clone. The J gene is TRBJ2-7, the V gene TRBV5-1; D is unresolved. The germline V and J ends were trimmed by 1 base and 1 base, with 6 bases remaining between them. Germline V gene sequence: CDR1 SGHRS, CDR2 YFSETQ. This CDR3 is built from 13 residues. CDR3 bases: TGCGCCAGCAGCTTGACCACTTCCTACGAGCAGTACTTC. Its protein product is CASSLTTSYEQYF. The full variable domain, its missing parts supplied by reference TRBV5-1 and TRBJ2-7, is KAGVTQTPRYLIKTRGQQVTLSCSPISGHRSVSWYQQTPGQGLQFLFEYFSETQRNKGNFPGRFSGRQFSNSRSEMNVSTLELGDSALYLCASSLTTSYEQYFGPGTRLTVT.

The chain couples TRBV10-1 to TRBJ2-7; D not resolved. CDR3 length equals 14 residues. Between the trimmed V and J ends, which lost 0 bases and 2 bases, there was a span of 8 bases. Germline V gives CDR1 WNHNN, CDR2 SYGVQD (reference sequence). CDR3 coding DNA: TGCGCCAGCAGTGAGTCTGGAGATGCCTACGAGCAGTACTTC. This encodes CASSESGDAYEQYF.

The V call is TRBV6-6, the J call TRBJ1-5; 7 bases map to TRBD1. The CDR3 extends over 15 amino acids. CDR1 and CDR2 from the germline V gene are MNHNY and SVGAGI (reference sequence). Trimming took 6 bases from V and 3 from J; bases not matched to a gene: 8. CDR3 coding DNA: TGTGCCAGCAGCCCCCAGGGACAGCACAATCAGCCCCAGCATTTT. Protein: CASSPQGQHNQPQHF.

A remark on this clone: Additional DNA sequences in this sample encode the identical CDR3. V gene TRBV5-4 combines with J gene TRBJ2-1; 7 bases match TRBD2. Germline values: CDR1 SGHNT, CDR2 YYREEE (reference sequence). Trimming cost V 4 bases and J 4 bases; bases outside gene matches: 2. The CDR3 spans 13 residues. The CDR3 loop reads CASSPGGYNEQFF. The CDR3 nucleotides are TGTGCCAGCAGCCCGGGGGGTTACAATGAGCAGTTCTTC.

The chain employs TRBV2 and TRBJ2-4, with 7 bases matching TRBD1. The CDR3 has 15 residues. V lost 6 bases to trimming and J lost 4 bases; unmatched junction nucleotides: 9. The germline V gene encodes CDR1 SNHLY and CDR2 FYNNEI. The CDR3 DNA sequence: TGTGCCAGCAGCGTGGACAGGTGGGAAAAAAACATTCAGTACTTC. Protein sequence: CASSVDRWEKNIQYF.